This T cell receptor (beta chain) was observed in a study of blood T cell repertoires in COVID-19. Turning to the study itself: Acute and convalescent COVID-19 samples came from the United States, Italy and Spain. In each case, the material was cDNA or gDNA derived from T cells, B-cell-depleted T cells, or PBMCs.

Original analysis: By means of reference gene primer amplification, nucleated cell counts were estimated. The protocol was immunoSEQ multiplex PCR, while the TCRdb copy is restricted to in-frame clones and leaves out a portion. V and J calls and clone size are as listed in that table; D and trimming were resolved from the DNA. The data contain more than 60,000 clones, 89% of them seen just once; the ten biggest clones take up approximately 5%. The CDR3 length is 14 residues. Per the germline V gene, CDR1 is KGHSH and CDR2 is LQKENI. V was pared by 3 bases and J by 1 base, with 9 bases between. What was sequenced was peripheral blood. This chain connects TRBV18 to TRBJ1-1, with D unclear. The TCR comes from a woman between 45 and 65 years old with active COVID-19. CDR3 nucleotides: TGTGCCAGCTCACCGCAAGCCGAGAACACTGAAGCTTTCTTT. This sequence encodes CASSPQAENTEAFF. The full variable domain, with the rest looked up from reference TRBV18 and TRBJ1-1, is NAGVMQNPRHLVRRRGQEARLRCSPMKGHSHVYWYRQLPEEGLKFMVYLQKENIIDESGMPKERFSAEFPKEGPSILRIQQVVRGDSAAYFCASSPQAENTEAFFGQGTRLTVV.